This entry features one T cell receptor (beta chain) sequence. What it binds is not known. This sample includes further DNA sequences coding for the same CDR3. The sample originates from a study of shared clonotypes between healthy human individuals. The germline V gene has CDR1 SGHDT and CDR2 YYEEEE. CDR3 size: 14 residues. V was shortened by 0 bases and J by 4 bases, with 8 bases between the two germline ends. Data came from immunoSEQ multiplex PCR; TCRdb stores just in-frame clones and leaves some out. The sample has some 2.1 million clones; about 94% are singletons. Naive CD8 cells, CD45RO-negative and positively selected for CCR7, excluded terminally differentiated effector memory CD45RA+ cells. Study-level results: Some clonotypes were shared by all four sorted-subset donors, while others were not shared. The non-shared ones had lower generation probabilities than the shared ones. Depth of sequencing was expected to influence donor clonotype sharing. The sampled material consisted only of blood, and tissue repertoires are likely to differ.

V is TRBV5-6 and J is TRBJ1-5; weak D call: TRBD1 (5 bases). This clonotype originated in a man younger than 35 in good health. Some clones in this sample may be carry-over from other donors' samples. Sequencing input: naive CD8+ T cells from PBMCs. Written as DNA, the CDR3 is TGTGCCAGCAGCTTGGGACAGCCAAATCAGCCCCAGCATTTT. Its protein is CASSLGQPNQPQHF.